The next 14 T cell receptor beta chains were all read from a single sample in a study of cytomegalovirus exposure and HLA in healthy donors. Use of 60 Vbeta and 13 Jbeta primers characterized the PCR. Profiled with immunoSEQ multiplex PCR; TCRdb holds only in-frame clones, not every one. The sample consists of 85,000 to 100,000 clones, roughly 60% of them appearing once. Specimen: PBMCs. These TCRs come from a human donor in good health.

The chain carries TRBV27 and TRBJ1-2, with TRBD1 identical over 8 bases. V gave up 4 bases and J gave up 10 bases; unmatched junction bases: 5. Germline V gene lookup returns CDR1 MNHEY and CDR2 SMNVEV (reference sequence). There are 12 residues in the CDR3. CDR3 sequence (DNA): TGTGCCAGCAGTTCCTCGACAGGGGTCTACACCTTC. Encoded protein: CASSSSTGVYTF.

The chain has TRBV5-4 and TRBJ2-3, with 7 bases lining up with TRBD2. The V segment lost 0 bases and the J segment 1 base; nucleotides outside the gene matches: 2. CDR3 length: 15 residues. Looked up from germline, CDR1 is SGHNT and CDR2 is YYREEE (reference sequence). CDR3 sequence reads: CASSLVLAGTDTQYF. The CDR3 DNA is TGTGCCAGCAGCTTGGTTCTAGCGGGCACAGATACGCAGTATTTT.

This clone has a handful of counts. The chain uses TRBV2 and TRBJ2-7, with a weak D call TRBD1 (6 bases). The CDR3 loop spans 14 amino acids. V gave up 7 bases and J gave up 1 base, with 14 bases separating them. From germline, CDR1 is SNHLY and CDR2 FYNNEI. CDR3 loop: CASIRQGSSYEQYF. CDR3 DNA: TGTGCCAGCATTAGGCAGGGGTCATCCTACGAGCAGTACTTC. Based on the CDR3 plus reference TRBV2 and TRBJ2-7, the full variable domain is EPEVTQTPSHQVTQMGQEVILRCVPISNHLYFYWYRQILGQKVEFLVSFYNNEISEKSEIFDDQFSVERPDGSNFTLKIRSTKLEDSAMYFCASIRQGSSYEQYFGPGTRLTVT.

The count of this clone is one. V gene TRBV21-1 combines with J gene TRBJ2-1; the listed D gene, TRBD2, was not tested against the DNA. TRBV21-1 has pseudogene status. The CDR3 sequence is 17 residues long. The CDR3 coding sequence is TGTGCCAGCAGCAAAGGGGCCCGGCTGACTACCTACAATGAGCAGTTCTTC. Translating gives CASSKGARLTTYNEQFF.

CDR3 protein: CASSSRQGTMNTEAFF. DNA for the CDR3: TGTGCCAGCTCATCTAGACAGGGGACTATGAACACTGAAGCTTTCTTT. This chain connects TRBV18 to TRBJ1-1; 8 bases match TRBD1. Germline V gene sequence: CDR1 KGHSH, CDR2 LQKENI. V lost 5 bases to trimming and J lost 0 bases; unmatched junction nucleotides: 8. The CDR3 sequence is 16 residues long.

This clone was counted a single time. The chain combines TRBV29-1 with TRBJ1-4; no definite D call. CDR1 is SQVTM and CDR2 is ANQGSEA in the germline V gene. V gave up 5 bases and J gave up 0 bases, with 4 bases separating them. The CDR3 consists of 12 residues. The CDR3 coding sequence is TGCAGCGTTTTAGCAACTAATGAAAAACTGTTTTTT. Its protein is CSVLATNEKLFF.

The CDR3 loop reads CASSPAGAGGTEAFF. The DNA of the CDR3 is TGCGCCAGCAGCCCTGCCGGGGCAGGGGGCACTGAAGCTTTCTTT. The chain is built from TRBV5-1 and TRBJ1-1; 7 bases are shared with TRBD1. Trimming took 4 bases from V and 4 from J; bases not matched to a gene: 10. The CDR3 covers 15 residues. Germline V gene sequence: CDR1 SGHRS, CDR2 YFSETQ. Drawing the rest from reference TRBV5-1 and TRBJ1-1, the complete variable domain is KAGVTQTPRYLIKTRGQQVTLSCSPISGHRSVSWYQQTPGQGLQFLFEYFSETQRNKGNFPGRFSGRQFSNSRSEMNVSTLELGDSALYLCASSPAGAGGTEAFFGQGTRLTVV.

In DNA form, the CDR3 reads TGTGCCAGCAGCTTGCGGCCAGGGGAAACCTACGAGCAGTACTTC. Amino acid sequence: CASSLRPGETYEQYF. The rearrangement joins TRBV7-3 to TRBJ2-7; tentative D call: TRBD1 (6 bases). Trimming took 3 bases from V and 2 from J, leaving 14 bases between them. The germline V gene encodes CDR1 SGHTA and CDR2 FQGTGA. The CDR3 runs to 15 residues. The variable domain in full, with the rest retrieved from reference TRBV7-3 and TRBJ2-7, is GAGVSQTPSNKVTEKGKYVELRCDPISGHTALYWYRQSLGQGPEFLIYFQGTGAADDSGLPNDRFFAVRPEGSVSTLKIQRTERGDSAVYLCASSLRPGETYEQYFGPGTRLTVT.

A note on this clone: At the DNA level, this CDR3 is encoded by other sequences in the same sample as well. This chain's CDR3 is CASSQDPGSNEQFF. The CDR3, as DNA: TGCGCCAGCAGCCAAGATCCGGGGAGCAATGAGCAGTTCTTC. This chain joins TRBV4-3 and TRBJ2-1, with D possibly TRBD2 on 5 matching bases. Germline CDR1 LGHNA, CDR2 YSLEER. The CDR3 is 14 amino acids. V was pared by 0 bases and J by 6 bases, with 9 bases between.

This sequence joins TRBV9 and TRBJ2-5; 8 bases agree with TRBD2. Losses at the gene ends were 4 bases for V and 2 bases for J; bases not matched to a gene: 7. Germline V CDR1 and CDR2: SGDLS, YYNGEE. This CDR3 contains 15 residues. CDR3 DNA: TGTGCCAGCAGCCGCTTAGCGGGAAATCAAGAGACCCAGTACTTC. This codes for CASSRLAGNQETQYF.

The chain uses TRBV15 and TRBJ2-7; D remains ambiguous. This CDR3 has 14 amino acids. Germline-derived CDR1 and CDR2 are LNHNV and YYDKDF (reference sequence). V was trimmed by 4 bases and J by 1 base, leaving 11 bases between them. CDR3 nucleotides: TGTGCCACCAGCACAGGTCTCCTTTCCTACGAGCAGTACTTC. This codes for CATSTGLLSYEQYF.

V gene TRBV5-1 combines with J gene TRBJ2-7; 8 bases match TRBD1. This CDR3 is built from 14 residues. The trim removed 7 bases at V and 1 base at J, leaving 7 bases unmatched. Germline CDR1 and CDR2: SGHRS and YFSETQ. The CDR3 loop is CASGKTGESYEQYF. DNA of the CDR3: TGCGCCAGCGGAAAGACAGGGGAGTCCTACGAGCAGTACTTC.

The CDR3 spells CASSTLAGAYEQYF. The DNA for the CDR3 is TGTGCCAGCAGCACACTAGCGGGGGCCTACGAGCAGTACTTC. The chain carries TRBV7-2 and TRBJ2-7; 11 bases are shared with TRBD2. The CDR3 runs to 14 residues. Germline-derived CDR1 and CDR2 are SGHTA and FQGNSA. The V and J ends lost 5 bases and 2 bases, in that order; junction bases with no gene match: 2.

The gene calls are TRBV14 and TRBJ2-3; TRBD2 might be the D (7 bases). Germline V lookup: CDR1 SGHDN, CDR2 FVKESK. The CDR3 has 21 residues. Trimming removed 0 bases from V and 3 bases from J, with 28 bases in between. The CDR3 loop reads CASSQDFRGGGRAEATDTQYF. The CDR3 region has the DNA TGTGCCAGCAGCCAAGATTTTCGGGGCGGGGGCCGCGCGGAGGCAACAGATACGCAGTATTTT.